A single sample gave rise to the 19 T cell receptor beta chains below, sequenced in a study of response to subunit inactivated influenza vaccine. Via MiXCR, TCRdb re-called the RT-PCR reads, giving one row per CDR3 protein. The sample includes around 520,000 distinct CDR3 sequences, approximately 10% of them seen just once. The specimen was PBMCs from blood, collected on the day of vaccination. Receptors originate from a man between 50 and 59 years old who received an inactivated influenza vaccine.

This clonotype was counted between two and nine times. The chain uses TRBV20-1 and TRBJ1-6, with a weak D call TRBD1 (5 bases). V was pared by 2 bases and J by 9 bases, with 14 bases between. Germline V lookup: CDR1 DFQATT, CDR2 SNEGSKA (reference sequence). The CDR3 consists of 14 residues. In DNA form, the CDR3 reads TGCAGTGCTAGACCCACCGGGACGGGTTCACCCCTCCACTTT. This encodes CSARPTGTGSPLHF.

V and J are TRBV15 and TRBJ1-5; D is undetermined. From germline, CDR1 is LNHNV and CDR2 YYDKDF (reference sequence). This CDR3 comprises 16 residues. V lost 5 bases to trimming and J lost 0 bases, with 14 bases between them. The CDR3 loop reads CATSGLTPYSNQPQHF. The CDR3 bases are TGTGCCACCAGCGGACTGACACCGTATAGCAATCAGCCCCAGCATTTT. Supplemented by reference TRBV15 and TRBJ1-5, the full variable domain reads DAMVIQNPRYQVTQFGKPVTLSCSQTLNHNVMYWYQQKSSQAPKLLFHYYDKDFNNEADTPDNFQSRRPNTSFCFLDIRSPGLGDTAMYLCATSGLTPYSNQPQHFGDGTRLSIL.

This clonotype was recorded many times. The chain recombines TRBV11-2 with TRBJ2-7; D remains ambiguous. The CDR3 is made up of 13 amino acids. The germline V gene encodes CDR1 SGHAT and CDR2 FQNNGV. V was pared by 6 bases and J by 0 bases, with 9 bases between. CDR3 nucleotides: TGTGCCAGCAGGTTACTCAGCTCCTACGAGCAGTACTTC. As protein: CASRLLSSYEQYF.

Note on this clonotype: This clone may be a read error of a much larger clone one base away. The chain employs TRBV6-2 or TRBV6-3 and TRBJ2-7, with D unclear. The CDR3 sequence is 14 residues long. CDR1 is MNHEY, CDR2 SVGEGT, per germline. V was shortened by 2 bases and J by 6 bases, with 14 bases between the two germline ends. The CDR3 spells CASSYNTLLVEQYF. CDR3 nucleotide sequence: TGTGCCAGCAGTTACAATACATTACTCGTCGAGCAGTACTTC.

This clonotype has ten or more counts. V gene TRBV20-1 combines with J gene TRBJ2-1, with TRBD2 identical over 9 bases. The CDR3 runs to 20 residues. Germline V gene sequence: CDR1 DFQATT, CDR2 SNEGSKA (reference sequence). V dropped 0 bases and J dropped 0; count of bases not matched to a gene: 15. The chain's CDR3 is CSARDRDSGRTFHSYNEQFF. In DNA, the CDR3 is TGCAGTGCTAGAGATCGGGATAGCGGGAGAACCTTCCACTCCTACAATGAGCAGTTCTTC.

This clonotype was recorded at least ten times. The DNA for the CDR3 is TGTGCCAGCAGTTTCGCCCGACTAGCGTACGAGCAGTACTTC. Encoded protein: CASSFARLAYEQYF. The V and J genes are TRBV12-3 or TRBV12-4 and TRBJ2-7, with 8 bases identical to TRBD2. The junction had 5 bases not matched to a gene; V was cut back by 3 bases and J by 4 bases. The CDR3 sequence is 14 residues long.

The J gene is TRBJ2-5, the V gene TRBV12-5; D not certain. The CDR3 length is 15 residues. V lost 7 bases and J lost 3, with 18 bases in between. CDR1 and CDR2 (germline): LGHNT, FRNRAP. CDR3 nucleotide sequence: TGTGCTAGTGCTCGATGGGCTGGAACTAAAGAGACCCAGTACTTC. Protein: CASARWAGTKETQYF.

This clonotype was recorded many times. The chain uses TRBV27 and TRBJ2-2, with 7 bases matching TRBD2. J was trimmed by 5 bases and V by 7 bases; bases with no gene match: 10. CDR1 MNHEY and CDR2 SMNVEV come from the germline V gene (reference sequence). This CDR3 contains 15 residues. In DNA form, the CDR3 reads TGTGCCAGCACATATGGGGGGGAAGGAACCGGGGAGCTGTTTTTT. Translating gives CASTYGGEGTGELFF.

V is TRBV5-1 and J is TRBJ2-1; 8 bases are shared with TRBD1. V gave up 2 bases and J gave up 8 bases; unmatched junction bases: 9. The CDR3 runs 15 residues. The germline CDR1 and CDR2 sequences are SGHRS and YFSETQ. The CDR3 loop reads CASSFKTGVFDEQFF. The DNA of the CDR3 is TGCGCCAGCAGCTTCAAGACAGGGGTATTCGATGAGCAGTTCTTC.

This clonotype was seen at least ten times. DNA for the CDR3: TGTGCCAGCAGCCACAGTAGCGGGGGGGCCTACGAGCAGTACTTC. It yields the protein CASSHSSGGAYEQYF. The gene calls are TRBV11-2 and TRBJ2-7, with 11 bases that match TRBD2. CDR1 and CDR2 (germline): SGHAT, FQNNGV. The trim removed 5 bases at V and 2 bases at J, leaving 5 bases unmatched. The CDR3 extends over 15 amino acids.

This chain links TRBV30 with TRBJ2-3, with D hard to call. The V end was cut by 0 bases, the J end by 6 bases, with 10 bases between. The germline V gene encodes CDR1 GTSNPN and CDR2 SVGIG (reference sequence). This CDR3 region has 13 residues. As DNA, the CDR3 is TGTGCCTGGAGTGTAATCACGCGGGATACGCAGTATTTT. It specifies CAWSVITRDTQYF.

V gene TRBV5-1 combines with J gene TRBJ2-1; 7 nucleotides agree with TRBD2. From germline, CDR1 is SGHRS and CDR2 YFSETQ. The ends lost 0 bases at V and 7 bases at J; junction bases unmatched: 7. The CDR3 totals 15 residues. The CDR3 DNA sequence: TGCGCCAGCAGCTTGGCCTCTAGCGGAGTGAATGAGCAGTTCTTC. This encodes CASSLASSGVNEQFF.

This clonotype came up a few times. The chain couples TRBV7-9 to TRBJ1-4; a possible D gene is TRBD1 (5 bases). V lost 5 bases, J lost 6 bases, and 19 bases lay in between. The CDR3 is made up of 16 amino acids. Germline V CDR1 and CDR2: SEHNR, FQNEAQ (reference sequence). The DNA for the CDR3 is TGTGCCAGCAGCCCCCAAACGGCGGGGGGTGATGAAAAACTGTTTTTT. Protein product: CASSPQTAGGDEKLFF.

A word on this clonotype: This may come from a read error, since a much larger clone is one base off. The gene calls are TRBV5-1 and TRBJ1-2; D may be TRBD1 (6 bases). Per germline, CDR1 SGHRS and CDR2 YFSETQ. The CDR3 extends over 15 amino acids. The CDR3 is CASSLTGSGFGGNTF. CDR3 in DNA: TGCGCCAGCAGCCTAACAGGGTCTGGGTTTGGTGGCAACACCTTC.

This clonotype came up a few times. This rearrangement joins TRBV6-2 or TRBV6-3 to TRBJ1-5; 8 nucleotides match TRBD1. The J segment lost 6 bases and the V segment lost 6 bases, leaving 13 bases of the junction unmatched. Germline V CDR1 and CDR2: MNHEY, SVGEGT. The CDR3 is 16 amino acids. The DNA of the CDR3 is TGTGCCAGCAGAGAAGGAAACAGGGGGGTTAGTCAGCCCCAGCATTTT. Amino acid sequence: CASREGNRGVSQPQHF.

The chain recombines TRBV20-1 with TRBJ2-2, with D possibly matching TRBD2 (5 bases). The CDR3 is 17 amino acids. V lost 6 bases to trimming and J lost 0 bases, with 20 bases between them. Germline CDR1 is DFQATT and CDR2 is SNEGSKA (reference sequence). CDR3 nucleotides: TGCAGTGCCACACGGCGGGCGGGTATGCCGAACACCGGGGAGCTGTTTTTT. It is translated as CSATRRAGMPNTGELFF.

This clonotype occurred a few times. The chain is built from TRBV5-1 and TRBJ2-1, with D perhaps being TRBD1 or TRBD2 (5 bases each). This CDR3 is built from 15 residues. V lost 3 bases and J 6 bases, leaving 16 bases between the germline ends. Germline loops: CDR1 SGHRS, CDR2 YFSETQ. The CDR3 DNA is TGCGCCAGCAGCTATTACGGGACGGCGGTCAATGAGCAGTTCTTC. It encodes CASSYYGTAVNEQFF.

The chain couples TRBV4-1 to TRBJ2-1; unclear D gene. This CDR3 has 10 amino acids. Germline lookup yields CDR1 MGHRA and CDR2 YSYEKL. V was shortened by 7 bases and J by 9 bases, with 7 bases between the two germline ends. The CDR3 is CASIRGEQFF. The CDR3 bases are TGCGCCAGCATCCGAGGTGAGCAGTTCTTC.

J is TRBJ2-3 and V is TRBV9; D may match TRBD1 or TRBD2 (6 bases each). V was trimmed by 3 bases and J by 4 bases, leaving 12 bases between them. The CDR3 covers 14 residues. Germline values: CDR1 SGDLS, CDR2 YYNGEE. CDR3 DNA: TGTGCCAGCAGCGGAGGGGGGCGTGCAGATACGCAGTATTTT. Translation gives CASSGGGRADTQYF.